This T cell receptor (beta chain) derives from a study of tumor and adjacent non-tumor tissue in lung cancer. About the study: Patients comprised about a dozen adenocarcinoma, 2 squamous cell carcinoma and 1 small cell lung cancer.

Three rounds of nested PCR, following a modified ARM-PCR protocol, produced the TCRbeta library. Using its own MiXCR run on the multiplex PCR reads, TCRdb lists one record per CDR3 protein. The sample has 85,000 to 100,000 distinct CDR3 sequences, around 71% seen once. Whole-study findings and limits: Tumor repertoires had a smaller top 100 clone share than normal lung. Significantly higher TCR diversity was found in tumor than normal lung.

This sample's RNA came from whole unsorted tissue. The CDR3 spans 15 residues. CDR1 is SQVTM, CDR2 ANQGSEA, per germline. In regard to this clonotype: Antigen: not known. A read error may produce the germline difference seen at one junction end.

V and J are TRBV29-1 and TRBJ1-1; possibly TRBD1 for D (6 bases). This clonotype was obtained from a man aged 55 to 70 with non-small cell lung cancer. Sequences were obtained from lung tumor tissue. In nucleotides, the CDR3 is TGCGGCGTCTCCCGGACAGCGGCTTCTAACACTGAAGCTTTCTTT. Its protein is CGVSRTAASNTEAFF.